Included here is one T cell receptor (beta chain) sequence, with context. In this sample, this clonotype turned up a few times. No cognate antigen has been identified for it. No per-base quality is available; no much larger clone lies one base away. This record comes from a study of T cells after yellow fever vaccination (dated by TCRdb to about 2019). For the study in its entirety: The SMART-Seq v4 Ultra Low Input RNA kit was used to prepare libraries from fractions with low cell numbers. Two healthy male donors, one aged 18 to 30 and one aged 30 to 40 years, made up the cohort. Blood was drawn at multiple timepoints before and after primary and secondary immunization, with bulk PBMC replicates and cell subsets isolated. To track T-cell clones before and after primary and booster YFV17D yellow fever vaccination, bulk TCR alpha and beta repertoires were sequenced longitudinally.

Results the study describes overall, beyond this receptor: Most clones expanded after primary vaccination were re-detected after the booster (just under 97% of CD4 and 80% to 90% of CD8), suggesting broad memory maintenance. A small fraction of clonotypes showed up in both the CD4 and CD8 compartments, probably as a result of convergent recombination. Only a couple of donors were included in the study, so the extent to which the findings can be generalized is limited. Computational filtering was needed because FACS-sorted repertoires could contain abundant contaminating clonotypes from the bulk population. Compared with the primary T-cell response, the secondary T-cell response was weaker but faster, peaking on day 5 rather than day 15.

From cysteine to phenylalanine, the CDR3 is 12 amino acids long. The DNA shown is the 36-base CDR3, in frame from base 1. The germline V gene yields MDHEN for CDR1 and SYDVKM for CDR2. V and J are trimmed by 6 bases and 8 bases, and the gene matches miss 4 bases of the junction. Taken with the paper, the label for treatment or condition translates to: live attenuated yellow fever vaccine strain. Two biological replicates of bulk PBMCs were collected at each blood-draw timepoint. PBMCs were isolated from peripheral blood using a standard Ficoll-Paque protocol. TriZol was used to extract RNA from bulk PBMCs, from CD4 and CD8 fractions, and from dextramer-positive and dextramer-negative fractions. TCR cDNA was synthesized by 5'RACE template switching, through which a universal primer site and unique molecular identifiers were introduced. Priming of cDNA synthesis was performed from both the TCR alpha and TCR beta constant segments. Two PCR steps were used to amplify libraries, with sample barcodes and sequencing adapters being added in the second step. Sequencing of the libraries was done on either Illumina HiSeq 2500 (2x100 bp) or NovaSeq (2x150 bp). The paper's data handling went like this. Demultiplexing of reads and collapsing into UMI consensus sequences were performed with MIGEC, and V(D)J alignment was carried out with MiXCR. Clonotypes responding to the vaccine were identified with edgeR on replicate PBMC samples, with the criteria of FDR below 0.01 and a log2 fold change above 5 up to day 15. Each bulk clonotype was labeled CD4 or CD8 based on which sequenced repertoire, CD4 or CD8, contained the clonotype at higher abundance. TCRdb cleaned the public reads at Q25 with fastp, built clones with MiXCR and kept in-frame beta chains. When rows share a CDR3 protein, they turn into one entry using the most common DNA and genes. The V and J calls shown here were made by TCRdb, not taken from the authors' results. The sample profile shows hundreds of thousands of distinct CDR3 sequences; roughly an eighth of them were found once. The top ten constitute more than 12% of the sample.

Specimen: PBMCs, collected on the day of the yellow fever booster vaccination. This TCR came from a man aged 25 to 40 who received the YFV17D yellow fever vaccine. Here the chain combines TRBV28 and TRBJ2-1; the junction holds 7 bases that match TRBD2. The CDR3 region has the sequence CASRPRGDEQFF. The sequenced DNA: TGTGCCAGCAGACCCCGGGGGGATGAGCAGTTCTTC. With all but the CDR3 taken from the reference TRBV28 and TRBJ2-1 genes, the full variable domain is: DVKVTQSSRYLVKRTGEKVFLECVQDMDHENMFWYRQDPGLGLRLIYFSYDVKMKEKGDIPEGYSVSREKKERFSLILESASTNQTSMYLCASRPRGDEQFFGPGTRLTVL.